This T cell receptor beta chain was retrieved from a study of cytomegalovirus exposure and HLA in healthy donors (dated by TCRdb to the late 2010s). Turning to the overall study: In an earlier analysis of roughly 500 of the donors, approximately 300 Gb of sequence data and some 120 million unique TCR beta sequences from roughly 190 million T cells were reported. Among roughly 400 genotyped donors of the cohort, an average of approximately 240,000 unique TCR beta nucleotide sequences were sequenced per donor, roughly 20% of them non-productive. Among the roughly 400 genotyped donors, approximately 76% belonged to the genetic ancestry cluster associated with self-reported Caucasian donors. Using immunosequencing, the study profiled T cell repertoires from about 610 subjects and related those repertoires to cytomegalovirus serostatus. An earlier analysis of roughly 580 of the donors used high-throughput TCR beta sequencing to judge whether each TCR beta V gene segment behaved as functional or pseudogenic. In a later analysis, previously published TCR beta repertoires from 500 to 750 donors were re-analyzed and high-resolution HLA genotyping was added so that TCR occurrence patterns could be studied. The study combined high-throughput TCR immunosequencing, statistical association of individual TCRs with disease status, and machine learning to predict cytomegalovirus infection status. The study aimed to test whether signatures of past pathogen exposure could be identified by cataloging public T cell receptors. Every repertoire in the discovery cohort had been generated on one and the same sequencing platform. Rather than drawing on any new phenotypic data, the later analysis identified candidate immune exposures from TCR beta sequences and the way those sequences occurred across donors. The number of donors typed differed by locus, with roughly 629-640 for A, B, C, DRB1 and DQB1, 522 for DQA1, 600 to 610 for DPA1, and some 440 for DPB1. Roughly 300 gigabases of sequencing data and roughly 80 million unique TCR sequences made up an early release that covered 500 to 700 HLA-typed donors. HLA typing covered class I and class II loci at four-digit resolution. A later genetic analysis used genome-wide SNP genotypes for about three fifths of the 666 donors, treating that subset as a discovery cohort. Donor age, sex, ethnicity and CMV serostatus were compiled alongside the repertoire data. In addition to the first cohort of hundreds of subjects, a separate validation cohort of over 90 different subjects was used. Because of strong linkage in the cohort, roughly five DR-DQ haplotypes were treated as single units for association and clustering. What the authors observed across the whole study: According to the authors, the approach could potentially be generalized to other disease states and immunological phenotypes. Only TCR beta chains were sequenced in this cohort, and the absence of alpha or paired-chain data limited detectable features. Linkage disequilibrium might explain the correlated functional status among segregating V segments, but an unknown experimental factor could not be excluded. Specific HLA alleles were associated with more than 15,000 TCR beta sequences at a false discovery rate of 0.05 in a later analysis. The only immune exposure information available for the cohort was CMV serostatus. Because the 87-base-pair reads could not distinguish some IMGT-functional V segments, including TRBV6-2 and TRBV6-3, those segments were excluded. In both the original and validation cohorts, the classifier was reported to diagnose cytomegalovirus status with high specificity and sensitivity. A further reported finding was that TCR beta sequences accurately predicted the HLA-A and HLA-B alleles for most subjects in the first cohort. An earlier analysis of around 500 of the donors showed that most TCR beta V segments appeared in productive rearrangements either about 90% or about 30% of the time, which broadly matched IMGT annotations. The earlier analysis of about 600 of the donors excluded 15 to 20 rarely observed V segments, including chromosome 9 orphons, because counts were too low. In vitro tests confirmed that a few of the cytomegalovirus-associated TCR beta chains recognize cytomegalovirus antigens. In a later analysis, HLA-associated TCR beta chains were found to be more clonally expanded and to have lower generation probabilities than equally common non-associated chains. The study listed 170 or so TCR beta chains as associated with cytomegalovirus. When HLA alleles, especially DR and DQ, strongly co-occurred, attributing TCR associations to individual alleles was difficult. Several of the top co-occurrence clusters appeared to be linked to parvovirus B19, influenza, CMV and Epstein-Barr virus, according to a later analysis. While some public TCRs were present in many individuals, most TCR sequences turned up only very rarely across donors. Roughly uniform sequencing depth across donors was assumed in presence/absence analyses, although this assumption may not hold. A later analysis found that TCR association rates varied across HLA loci, with DRB1 alleles showing the most associated TCRs and HLA-C alleles the fewest. A later genetic analysis associated a missense DCLRE1C variant with V-gene and J-gene trimming of TCR beta chains, and an independent cohort replicated the association. Because HLA typing was unavailable for some donors at each locus, only the typed subset was used in association tests. According to a later genetic analysis, donors in an Asian-associated ancestry cluster had fewer N-insertions in productive TCRs than the approximately 710-donor mean. A later analysis found that most CMV-associated TCR beta chains appeared HLA-restricted, with HLA associations seemingly driven largely by CMV exposure. The sequencing pipeline was judged likely to have produced a cluster of highly shared sequence variants as a technical artifact.

Taken from cysteine to phenylalanine, the CDR3 has 13 residues. The read is trimmed to its CDR3 DNA, 39 bases read in frame from base 1. The germline V gene gives CDR1 as LGHNA and CDR2 as YNFKEQ. V and J lose 2 bases and 4 bases, and a span of 6 bases separates them. The receptor library was made with the immunoSEQ multiplex PCR assay. For the multiplex PCR, a mixture combining 60 forward primers for TCR Vbeta segments and 13 reverse primers for TCR Jbeta segments was used. Amplification of the CDR3 region of rearranged TCR beta genes was performed with a multiplex PCR assay on genomic DNA. The amplified TCR beta libraries were sequenced on the Illumina HiSeq System as 87-base-pair reads. Per the authors' processing: In a later analysis, roughly 80 million unique TCR beta chains were counted across the approximately 640 repertoires, and around 11 million of these chains were shared by at least two donors. A nearest-neighbor algorithm error-corrected the raw reads and collapsed the reads into unique sequences, merging closely related sequences to remove PCR and sequencing errors. Alignment of CDR3 sequences to IMGT reference sequences was used to assign V, D and J gene segments. For a sequence to be retained, a match of at least six nucleotides was required to both a V gene segment and a J gene segment. Rearrangements were classified as productive when the CDR3 lacked stop codons and remained in frame with V and J, and all other rearrangements were classified as non-productive. CDR3 was defined by IMGT convention, running from the second conserved V-encoded cysteine to the conserved J-encoded phenylalanine. The earlier analysis of some 550 of the donors excluded any sequence lacking an unambiguous match to a single V gene segment. An earlier analysis of approximately 590 of the donors called V segments functional above 56.7% productive rearrangements and segregating when the between-donor standard deviation exceeded 5%. A statistical classification framework was built for diagnosing cytomegalovirus status from the catalog of TCR beta chain sequences. A later analysis assigned V and J genes by comparing TCR nucleotide sequences with IMGT/GENE-DB human TR gene sequences. The TCRdist pipeline was used in a later analysis to assign CDR3 sequences and most-parsimonious VDJ recombination scenarios. In a later analysis, each TCR beta chain was defined by its CDR3 amino acid sequence together with its V-gene family, and reads lacking a unique V-gene family were excluded. To address suspected cross-contamination and a sequencing artifact, a later analysis removed 592 highly shared, low-generation-probability nucleotide sequences. In a later analysis, a clonal expansion index was calculated for each public chain from normalized within-repertoire ranks of inferred template counts. In a later analysis, generation probabilities were computed using a VDJ recombination model fitted to out-of-frame rearrangements, and the results were checked against IGoR. A later analysis scored TCR-TCR, TCR-HLA and TCR-CMV co-occurrence with hypergeometric tests, applying a repertoire-size bias correction to TCR pairs. A later analysis estimated false discovery rates by permuting HLA or CMV assignments 20 times. In a later analysis, co-occurring TCRs were grouped using DBSCAN, with TCRdist sequence similarity added in when clustering inside HLA-allele-positive subsets. Co-occurrence clustering excluded repertoires with fewer than 30,000 or more than 120,000 public chains, plus five with anomalous nucleotide sharing. Not all clones reach the TCRdb copy of this immuneACCESS table, which keeps in-frame sequences only. Checked studies attribute under half of the gap to unresolved V genes and leave the rest unexplained. V and J calls and clone size are as listed in that table; D and trimming were resolved from the DNA. The sample includes some 190,000 clones, with 80% observed a single time. The ten largest clones take up more than 1.1% of the sample.

To note about this clone: Its binding antigen is unknown. Qualities for individual bases were not recorded, and no much larger clone is one base off.

The cohort comprised fewer than 700 healthy bone marrow donors. At the time of sampling, every cohort member was nominally healthy, though immune exposures that went unrecorded were likely present. The donor tested CMV seropositive and was one of the 289 seropositive cohort members. A peripheral blood sample was collected from each donor, and TCR beta sequencing was performed on peripheral blood mononuclear cells. The Qiagen DNeasy Blood Extraction Kit was used to extract genomic DNA from the blood cell samples. The chain is assembled from TRBV4-2 and TRBJ1-5, with an unclear D gene assignment. Input material: PBMCs. This receptor was identified in a girl aged 10 to 17 in good health and CMV-seropositive. The bases are TGTGCCAGCAGCCAATCAGATAATCAGCCCCAGCATTTT. This sequence encodes CASSQSDNQPQHF.